This T cell receptor (beta chain) was identified during a study of CD8 T cells in ankylosing spondylitis. Study-wide findings and caveats: Prior work had noted some motif variants in reactive arthritis blood and synovial fluid. In ankylosing spondylitis patients, matched synovial fluid reportedly showed significant enrichment of disease-linked clones. Blood of patients with ankylosing spondylitis appeared to be characterized by a TCR beta motif of eight highly homologous variants.

Quantitative molecular-barcoded 5'-RACE generated the TCR beta libraries. From the 5' RACE reads, TCRdb called clonotypes with MiXCR, one entry per CDR3 protein. The sample holds around 220,000 distinct CDR3 sequences, about 10% seen once. The germline gives CDR1 SGHRS, CDR2 YFSETQ. CDR3 length: 17 residues. Trimming shortened V by 0 bases and J by 3 bases, and 18 bases separated the two germline ends. Comments on this clonotype: The antigen remains unidentified.

The gene calls are TRBV5-1 and TRBJ2-5, with D possibly matching TRBD2 (5 bases). Material: blood, either unsorted or a sorted T cell fraction (not recorded which). The receptor was isolated from a male donor with ankylosing spondylitis or in good health (not recorded which). The CDR3 nucleotides are TGCGCCAGCAGCTTGGACTGGACTGGCGGGTTGAAAGAGACCCAGTACTTC. Translated, it gives CASSLDWTGGLKETQYF.